These 8 T cell receptor beta chains were sequenced from one sample in a study of blood T cell repertoires in COVID-19. Profiled with immunoSEQ multiplex PCR; TCRdb holds only in-frame clones, not every one. In the table there are about 14,000 clones, around 70% of which are singletons. The sequencing sample was made of peripheral blood. The receptor set was obtained from a boy between 2 and 15 years old with active or convalescent COVID-19.

This clone was seen once. This chain joins TRBV5-1 and TRBJ1-2, with TRBD1 matching over 7 bases. The CDR3 loop spans 14 amino acids. The germline V gene encodes CDR1 SGHRS and CDR2 YFSETQ. V lost 0 bases to trimming and J lost 4 bases; unmatched junction nucleotides: 3. CDR3 in DNA: TGCGCCAGCAGCTTGGACAGGGGACTCTATGGCTACACCTTC. This gives the protein CASSLDRGLYGYTF.

In this sample, this clone turned up once. The genes are TRBV9 and TRBJ2-3; D perhaps matches TRBD1 (6 bases). The length of the CDR3 is 16 residues. Trimming removed 4 bases from V and 2 bases from J, with 17 bases in between. The germline CDR1 and CDR2 sequences are SGDLS and YYNGEE. CDR3 nucleotides: TGTGCCAGCAGCCCCCGTTACTGGGGGCTCACAGATACGCAGTATTTT. Translating gives CASSPRYWGLTDTQYF.

Notes on this clone: The same CDR3 also results from other DNA sequences found in this sample. The J gene is TRBJ1-6, the V gene TRBV9; D gene ambiguous. Germline V gene sequence: CDR1 SGDLS, CDR2 YYNGEE. Trimming removed 7 bases from V and 4 bases from J, with 15 bases in between. The CDR3 is made up of 15 amino acids. In DNA, the CDR3 is TGTGCCAGCTCCTCCCCGGCCGGGTATAATTCACCCCTCCACTTT. As protein: CASSSPAGYNSPLHF. The whole variable domain, remainder taken from reference TRBV9 and TRBJ1-6, is DSGVTQTPKHLITATGQRVTLRCSPRSGDLSVYWYQQSLDQGLQFLIQYYNGEERAKGNILERFSAQQFPDLHSELNLSSLELGDSALYFCASSSPAGYNSPLHFGNGTRLTVT.

This sequence joins TRBV19 and TRBJ1-1, with 8 bases aligning to TRBD1. Germline CDR1 LNHDA, CDR2 SQIVND (reference sequence). The CDR3 is 14 residues long. The trim removed 7 bases at V and 5 bases at J, leaving 9 bases unmatched. CDR3 sequence: CASTTTGGKTEAFF. The CDR3 DNA is TGTGCCAGTACCACCACAGGGGGTAAAACTGAAGCTTTCTTT.

This clone was detected a few times. V gene TRBV7-7 combines with J gene TRBJ2-5; TRBD2 aligns across 13 bases. Germline V lookup: CDR1 SSHAT, CDR2 FNYEAQ (reference sequence). V lost 5 bases and J lost 5; bases outside the gene matches: 8. CDR3 length: 16 residues. The CDR3 DNA reads TGTGCCAGCAGCGCAACTAGCGGGGGGGCCATCGAGACCCAGTACTTC. Residues: CASSATSGGAIETQYF.

The chain links TRBV6-6 to TRBJ2-1; TRBD1 might be the D (8 bases). There are 12 residues in the CDR3. V was trimmed by 6 bases and J by 7 bases, leaving 10 bases between them. CDR1 is MNHNY and CDR2 is SVGAGI in the germline V gene (reference sequence). The chain's CDR3 is CASRQGGNEQFF. The CDR3 bases are TGTGCCAGCAGACAGGGGGGGAATGAGCAGTTCTTC.

The chain has TRBV19 and TRBJ1-1, with 9 bases that match TRBD1. The CDR3 is 14 amino acids. V lost 6 bases and J lost 1; bases outside the gene matches: 3. Germline V gene sequence: CDR1 LNHDA, CDR2 SQIVND (reference sequence). This chain's CDR3 is CASRIQGANTEAFF. The DNA of the CDR3 is TGTGCCAGTAGGATACAGGGGGCGAACACTGAAGCTTTCTTT.

The chain joins TRBV27 to TRBJ2-1; no reliable D call. V dropped 2 bases and J dropped 7 bases, with 12 bases sitting between them. This CDR3 is 14 amino acids long. Germline V gene sequence: CDR1 MNHEY, CDR2 SMNVEV (reference sequence). The CDR3, as DNA: TGTGCCAGCAGTTTAAGGAGTCACGCGAATGAGCAGTTCTTC. Translating it yields CASSLRSHANEQFF.